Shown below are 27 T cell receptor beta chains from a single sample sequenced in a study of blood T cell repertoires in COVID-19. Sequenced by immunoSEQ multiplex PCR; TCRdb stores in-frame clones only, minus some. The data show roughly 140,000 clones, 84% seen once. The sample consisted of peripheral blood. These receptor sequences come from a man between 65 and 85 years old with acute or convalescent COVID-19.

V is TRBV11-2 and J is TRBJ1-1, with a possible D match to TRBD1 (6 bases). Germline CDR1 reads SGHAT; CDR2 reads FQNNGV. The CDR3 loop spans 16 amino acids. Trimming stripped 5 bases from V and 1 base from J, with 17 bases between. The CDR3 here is CASSRKGGGPNTEAFF. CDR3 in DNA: TGTGCCAGCAGCCGAAAGGGCGGGGGCCCGAACACTGAAGCTTTCTTT.

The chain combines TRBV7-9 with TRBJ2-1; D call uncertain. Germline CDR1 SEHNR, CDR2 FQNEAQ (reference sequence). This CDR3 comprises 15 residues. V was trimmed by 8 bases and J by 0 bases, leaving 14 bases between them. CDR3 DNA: TGTGCCAGCCGAGCGTCGGAAAGCTCCTACAATGAGCAGTTCTTC. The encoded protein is CASRASESSYNEQFF.

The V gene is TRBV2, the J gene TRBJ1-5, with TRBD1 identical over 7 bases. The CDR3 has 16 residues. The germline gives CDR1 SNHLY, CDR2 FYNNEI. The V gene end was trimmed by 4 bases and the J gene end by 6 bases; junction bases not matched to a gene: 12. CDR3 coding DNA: TGTGCCAGCAGTGTAGTACAGGGGCCCACGGGTCAGCCCCAGCATTTT. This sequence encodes CASSVVQGPTGQPQHF.

The CDR3 sequence: CASGYGTPDQETQYF. The CDR3 nucleotides are TGTGCTAGTGGTTACGGGACACCTGACCAAGAGACCCAGTACTTC. This chain uses TRBV12-5 with TRBJ2-5; a weak D match, TRBD1 (6 bases). Germline V gene lookup returns CDR1 LGHNT and CDR2 FRNRAP. The V end was cut by 4 bases, the J end by 0 bases, with 12 bases between. CDR3 length equals 15 residues.

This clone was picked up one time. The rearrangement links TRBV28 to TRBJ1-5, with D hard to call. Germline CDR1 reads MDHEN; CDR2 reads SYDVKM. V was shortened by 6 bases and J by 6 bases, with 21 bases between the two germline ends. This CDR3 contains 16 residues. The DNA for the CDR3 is TGTGCCAGCAGAGTTATGACACTCCGGCCCAGTCAGCCCCAGCATTTT. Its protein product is CASRVMTLRPSQPQHF. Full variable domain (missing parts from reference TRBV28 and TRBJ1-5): DVKVTQSSRYLVKRTGEKVFLECVQDMDHENMFWYRQDPGLGLRLIYFSYDVKMKEKGDIPEGYSVSREKKERFSLILESASTNQTSMYLCASRVMTLRPSQPQHFGDGTRLSIL.

CDR3 nucleotide sequence: TGTGCCAGCAGCCCTTACTTCACAGATACGCAGTATTTT. Its translation is CASSPYFTDTQYF. This chain joins TRBV5-5 and TRBJ2-3; no clear D gene. V was cut by 4 bases and J by 2 bases, with 8 bases left in between. The CDR3 contains 13 residues. Germline V lookup: CDR1 SGHKS, CDR2 YYEKEE (reference sequence).

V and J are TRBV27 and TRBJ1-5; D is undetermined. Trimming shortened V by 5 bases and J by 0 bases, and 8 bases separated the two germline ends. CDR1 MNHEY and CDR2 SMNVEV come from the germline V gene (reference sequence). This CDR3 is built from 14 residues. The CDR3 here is CASSPRYSNQPQHF. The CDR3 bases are TGTGCCAGCAGTCCGCGCTATAGCAATCAGCCCCAGCATTTT.

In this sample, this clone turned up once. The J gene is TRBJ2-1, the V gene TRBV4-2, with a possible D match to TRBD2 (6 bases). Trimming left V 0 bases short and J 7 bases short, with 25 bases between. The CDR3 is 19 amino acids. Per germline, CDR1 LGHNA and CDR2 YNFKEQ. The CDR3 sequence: CASSQDSSRRRALRNEQFF. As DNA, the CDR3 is TGTGCCAGCAGCCAAGATTCGTCGAGGAGGAGGGCCCTCCGGAATGAGCAGTTCTTC.

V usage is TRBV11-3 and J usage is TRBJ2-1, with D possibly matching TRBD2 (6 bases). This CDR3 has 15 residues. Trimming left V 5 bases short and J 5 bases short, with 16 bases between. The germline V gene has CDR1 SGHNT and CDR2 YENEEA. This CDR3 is CASSPGAGPHNEQFF. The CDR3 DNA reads TGTGCCAGCAGCCCCGGGGCGGGGCCCCACAATGAGCAGTTCTTC.

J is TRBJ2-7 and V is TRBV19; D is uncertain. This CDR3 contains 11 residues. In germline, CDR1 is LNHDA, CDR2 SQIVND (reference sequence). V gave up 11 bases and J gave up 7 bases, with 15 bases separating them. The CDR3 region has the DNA TGTGCCGTAACCTTCGACGGGGAGCAGTACTTC. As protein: CAVTFDGEQYF.

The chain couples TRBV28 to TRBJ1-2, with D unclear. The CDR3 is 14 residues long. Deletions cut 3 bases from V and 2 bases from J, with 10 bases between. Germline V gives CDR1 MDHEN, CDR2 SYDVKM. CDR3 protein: CASSLRQENYGYTF. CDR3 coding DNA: TGTGCCAGCAGTTTGAGGCAAGAAAACTATGGCTACACCTTC.

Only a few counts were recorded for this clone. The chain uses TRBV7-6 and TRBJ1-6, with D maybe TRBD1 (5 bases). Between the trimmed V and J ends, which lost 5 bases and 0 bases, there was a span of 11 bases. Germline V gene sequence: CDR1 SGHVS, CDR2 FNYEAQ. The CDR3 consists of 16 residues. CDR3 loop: CASSPGGSSYNSPLHF. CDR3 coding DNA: TGTGCCAGCAGCCCCGGGGGGAGCTCCTATAATTCACCCCTCCACTTT.

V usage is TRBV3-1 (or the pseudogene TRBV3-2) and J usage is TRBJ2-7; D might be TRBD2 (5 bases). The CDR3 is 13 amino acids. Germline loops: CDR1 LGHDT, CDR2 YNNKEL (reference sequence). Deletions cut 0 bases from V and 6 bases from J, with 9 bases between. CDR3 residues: CASSQEGGFEQYF. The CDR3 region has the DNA TGTGCCAGCAGCCAAGAAGGCGGGTTCGAGCAGTACTTC.

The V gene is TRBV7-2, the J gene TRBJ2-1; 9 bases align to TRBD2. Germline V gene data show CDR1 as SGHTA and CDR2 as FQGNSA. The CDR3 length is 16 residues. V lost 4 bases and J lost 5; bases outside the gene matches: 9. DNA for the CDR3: TGTGCCAGCAGCTCCGACAGCGGGAGGATCAACAATGAGCAGTTCTTC. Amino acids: CASSSDSGRINNEQFF.

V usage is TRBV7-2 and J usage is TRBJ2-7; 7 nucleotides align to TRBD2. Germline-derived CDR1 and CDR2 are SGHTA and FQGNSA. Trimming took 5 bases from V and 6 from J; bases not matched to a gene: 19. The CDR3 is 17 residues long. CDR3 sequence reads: CASSPHAPTNPSGEQYF. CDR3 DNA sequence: TGTGCCAGCAGCCCCCATGCCCCGACCAATCCTAGCGGCGAGCAGTACTTC.

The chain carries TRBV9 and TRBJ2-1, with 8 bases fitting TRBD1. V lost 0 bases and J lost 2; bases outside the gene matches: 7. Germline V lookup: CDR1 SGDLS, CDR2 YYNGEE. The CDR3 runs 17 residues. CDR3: CASSVAFGTGTYNEQFF. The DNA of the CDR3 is TGTGCCAGCAGCGTAGCGTTCGGGACAGGAACCTACAATGAGCAGTTCTTC.

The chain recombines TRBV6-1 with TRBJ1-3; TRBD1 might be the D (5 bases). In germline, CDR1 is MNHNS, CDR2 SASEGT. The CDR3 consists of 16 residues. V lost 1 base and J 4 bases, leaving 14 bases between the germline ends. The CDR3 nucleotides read TGTGCCAGCAGTGAAGTAGGGGCCCGTCGCGGAAACACCATATATTTT. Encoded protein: CASSEVGARRGNTIYF.

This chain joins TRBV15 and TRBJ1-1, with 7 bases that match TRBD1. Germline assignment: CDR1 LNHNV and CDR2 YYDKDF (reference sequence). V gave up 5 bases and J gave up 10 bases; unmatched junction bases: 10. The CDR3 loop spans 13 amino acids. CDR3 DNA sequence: TGTGCCACCAGCCGGACCGGGACAGAGGCAGCTTTCTTT. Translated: CATSRTGTEAAFF.

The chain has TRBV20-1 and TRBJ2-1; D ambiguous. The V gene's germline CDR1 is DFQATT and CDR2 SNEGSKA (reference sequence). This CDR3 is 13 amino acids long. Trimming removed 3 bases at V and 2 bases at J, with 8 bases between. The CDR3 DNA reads TGCAGTGCTAGTGCTACGCCCTACAATGAGCAGTTCTTC. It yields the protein CSASATPYNEQFF.

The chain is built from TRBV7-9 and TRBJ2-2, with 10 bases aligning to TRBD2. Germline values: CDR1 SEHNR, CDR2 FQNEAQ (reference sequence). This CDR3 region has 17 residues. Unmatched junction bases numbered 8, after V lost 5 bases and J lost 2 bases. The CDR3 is CASSQPAGGPNTGELFF. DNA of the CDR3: TGTGCCAGCAGCCAACCAGCGGGAGGGCCAAACACCGGGGAGCTGTTTTTT.

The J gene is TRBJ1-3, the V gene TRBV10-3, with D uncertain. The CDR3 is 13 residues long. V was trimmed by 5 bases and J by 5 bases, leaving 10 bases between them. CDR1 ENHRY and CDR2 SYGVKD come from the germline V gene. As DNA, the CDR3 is TGTGCCATCAGTCCACAGCTCCGAAACACCATATATTTT. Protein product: CAISPQLRNTIYF.

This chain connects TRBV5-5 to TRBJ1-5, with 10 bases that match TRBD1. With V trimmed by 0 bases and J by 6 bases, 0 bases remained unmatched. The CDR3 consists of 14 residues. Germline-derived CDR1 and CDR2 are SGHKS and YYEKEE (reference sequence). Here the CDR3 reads CASSLGQGAQPQHF. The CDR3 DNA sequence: TGTGCCAGCAGCTTGGGACAGGGGGCTCAGCCCCAGCATTTT.

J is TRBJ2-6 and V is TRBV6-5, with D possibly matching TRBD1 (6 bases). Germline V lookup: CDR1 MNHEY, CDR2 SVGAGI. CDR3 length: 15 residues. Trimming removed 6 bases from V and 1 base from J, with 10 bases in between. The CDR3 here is CASRRQDSGANVLTF. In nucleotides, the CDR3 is TGTGCCAGCAGGCGACAGGATTCTGGGGCCAACGTCCTGACTTTC.

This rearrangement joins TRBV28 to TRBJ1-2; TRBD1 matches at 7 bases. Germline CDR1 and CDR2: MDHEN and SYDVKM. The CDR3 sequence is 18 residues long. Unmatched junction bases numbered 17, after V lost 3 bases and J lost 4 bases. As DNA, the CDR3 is TGTGCCAGCAGTTTTGGAGGGGGCAGGGAAGAAGAGTCCTATGGCTACACCTTC. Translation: CASSFGGGREEESYGYTF.

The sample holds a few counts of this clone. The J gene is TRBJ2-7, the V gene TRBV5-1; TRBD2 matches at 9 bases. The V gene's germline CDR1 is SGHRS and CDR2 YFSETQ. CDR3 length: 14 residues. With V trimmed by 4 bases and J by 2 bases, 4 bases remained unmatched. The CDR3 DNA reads TGCGCCAGCAGCCCGACTAGCGGCGCCTACGAGCAGTACTTC. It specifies CASSPTSGAYEQYF.

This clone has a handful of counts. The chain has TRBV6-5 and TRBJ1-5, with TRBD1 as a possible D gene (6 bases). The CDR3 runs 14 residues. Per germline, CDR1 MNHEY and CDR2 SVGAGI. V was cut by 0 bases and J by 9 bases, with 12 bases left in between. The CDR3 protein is CASSYSFETGPQHF. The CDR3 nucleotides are TGTGCCAGCAGTTACTCTTTCGAGACAGGGCCCCAGCATTTT.

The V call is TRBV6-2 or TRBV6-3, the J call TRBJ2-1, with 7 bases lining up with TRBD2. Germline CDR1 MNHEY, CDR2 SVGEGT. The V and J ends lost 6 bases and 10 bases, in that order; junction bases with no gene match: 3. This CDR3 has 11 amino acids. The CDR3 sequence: CASSPLAEQFF. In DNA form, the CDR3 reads TGTGCCAGCAGCCCACTAGCGGAGCAGTTCTTC.